These 12 T cell receptor beta chains share one sample of origin, sequenced in a study of blood T cell repertoires in COVID-19. This table comes from immunoSEQ multiplex PCR, and its TCRdb copy is limited to in-frame clones, with some not included. The profile shows 100,000 or so clones, about 90% of them singletons. Sequencing was done on a sample of peripheral blood. The receptors shown here come from a man between 18 and 35 years old with acute or convalescent COVID-19.

This chain joins TRBV4-1 and TRBJ2-5; D is possibly TRBD2 (5 bases). The CDR3 has 16 amino acids. Germline V gene sequence: CDR1 MGHRA, CDR2 YSYEKL. Trimming took off 2 bases at V and 5 bases at J, with 18 bases between the two ends. Here the CDR3 reads CASSQFPVDLSETQYF. Written as DNA, the CDR3 is TGCGCCAGCAGCCAATTTCCGGTGGACTTGTCGGAGACCCAGTACTTC.

The chain combines TRBV5-8 with TRBJ2-3; 10 bases line up with TRBD2. CDR3 length: 15 residues. J lost 4 bases, V lost 3 bases, and 5 bases had no gene match. Germline CDR1 SGHTS, CDR2 YDEGEE. CDR3 sequence: CASSSYGTSADTQYF. As DNA, the CDR3 is TGTGCCAGCAGCTCCTACGGGACTAGCGCAGATACGCAGTATTTT.

V is TRBV19 and J is TRBJ1-2; 8 nucleotides align to TRBD1. V shed 8 bases and J 8 bases; nucleotides not matched to a gene: 25. In germline, CDR1 is LNHDA, CDR2 SQIVND (reference sequence). CDR3 length: 18 residues. CDR3 sequence: CASSMVPGTGVTPVGYTF. The CDR3 DNA reads TGTGCCAGTTCTATGGTCCCCGGGACAGGCGTTACTCCGGTCGGCTACACCTTC.

This chain links TRBV6-1 with TRBJ1-2; 8 nucleotides align to TRBD1. J lost 9 bases, V lost 1 base, and 10 bases had no gene match. Per germline, CDR1 MNHNS and CDR2 SASEGT. The CDR3 spans 15 residues. CDR3 sequence (DNA): TGTGCCAGCAGTGAAGGGTTTCAGGGGGCGCTTAGCTACACCTTC. Amino acids: CASSEGFQGALSYTF.

V gene TRBV12-3 or TRBV12-4 combines with J gene TRBJ1-2, with D unresolved. V was trimmed by 0 bases and J by 13 bases, leaving 12 bases between them. This CDR3 comprises 12 residues. CDR3 protein: CASSLALGPGTF. In nucleotides, the CDR3 is TGTGCCAGCAGTTTAGCGCTCGGTCCGGGCACCTTC.

V is TRBV10-2 and J is TRBJ1-4, with unresolved D. The length of the CDR3 is 17 residues. The V gene's germline CDR1 is WSHSY and CDR2 SAAADI. Trimming left V 2 bases short and J 6 bases short, with 19 bases between. The CDR3 reads CASSEREGRGVDEKLFF. The CDR3 nucleotides read TGCGCCAGCAGTGAGCGGGAGGGAAGAGGCGTAGATGAAAAACTGTTTTTT.

V is TRBV5-1 and J is TRBJ1-2; D remains ambiguous. This CDR3 is built from 14 residues. Germline CDR1 SGHRS, CDR2 YFSETQ. V shed 0 bases and J shed 4 bases, with 10 bases lying between them. DNA for the CDR3: TGCGCCAGCAGCTTGGACGCTGAGGGCTATGGCTACACCTTC. It specifies CASSLDAEGYGYTF. Drawing the rest from reference TRBV5-1 and TRBJ1-2, the complete variable domain is KAGVTQTPRYLIKTRGQQVTLSCSPISGHRSVSWYQQTPGQGLQFLFEYFSETQRNKGNFPGRFSGRQFSNSRSEMNVSTLELGDSALYLCASSLDAEGYGYTFGSGTRLTVV.

This sequence joins TRBV7-9 and TRBJ2-1; TRBD2 matches 9 bases. Germline V gene lookup returns CDR1 SEHNR and CDR2 FQNEAQ (reference sequence). The CDR3 runs to 17 residues. The trim removed 5 bases at V and 10 bases at J, leaving 18 bases unmatched. CDR3 coding DNA: TGTGCCAGCAGCGTTAAACTTCTAGCGGGGAGGAAATTCGAGCAGTTCTTC. This codes for CASSVKLLAGRKFEQFF.

J is TRBJ1-1 and V is TRBV6-5, with 9 positions matching TRBD1. Losses at the gene ends were 6 bases for V and 8 bases for J; bases not matched to a gene: 7. Germline V gene sequence: CDR1 MNHEY, CDR2 SVGAGI. There are 13 residues in the CDR3. CDR3 in amino acids: CASSLQGAAEAFF. The CDR3 nucleotides are TGTGCCAGCAGCCTACAGGGGGCTGCCGAAGCTTTCTTT.

The gene calls are TRBV27 and TRBJ2-7; TRBD2 might be the D (6 bases). V was trimmed by 6 bases and J by 2 bases, leaving 14 bases between them. Germline loops: CDR1 MNHEY, CDR2 SMNVEV (reference sequence). CDR3 length: 14 amino acids. The CDR3 nucleotides are TGTGCCAGCAGCTCGGCGGGAACCCCCTACGAGCAGTACTTC. Translation gives CASSSAGTPYEQYF.

The V gene is TRBV19, the J gene TRBJ1-1, with 8 bases lining up with TRBD1. The CDR3 is 13 amino acids. V was pared by 4 bases and J by 7 bases, with 5 bases of the junction left unmatched. The germline V gene encodes CDR1 LNHDA and CDR2 SQIVND (reference sequence). The CDR3 region is CASSRDRSIEAFF. As DNA, the CDR3 is TGTGCCAGTAGTAGGGACAGGTCGATTGAAGCTTTCTTT.

The V and J genes are TRBV11-3 and TRBJ2-1; no firm D call. V was clipped by 1 base and J by 2 bases, with 15 bases between them. Germline values: CDR1 SGHNT, CDR2 YENEEA. CDR3 length equals 17 residues. The CDR3 sequence is CASSLGRQVDPYNEQFF. Written as DNA, the CDR3 is TGTGCCAGCAGCTTAGGGCGTCAGGTCGACCCCTACAATGAGCAGTTCTTC.